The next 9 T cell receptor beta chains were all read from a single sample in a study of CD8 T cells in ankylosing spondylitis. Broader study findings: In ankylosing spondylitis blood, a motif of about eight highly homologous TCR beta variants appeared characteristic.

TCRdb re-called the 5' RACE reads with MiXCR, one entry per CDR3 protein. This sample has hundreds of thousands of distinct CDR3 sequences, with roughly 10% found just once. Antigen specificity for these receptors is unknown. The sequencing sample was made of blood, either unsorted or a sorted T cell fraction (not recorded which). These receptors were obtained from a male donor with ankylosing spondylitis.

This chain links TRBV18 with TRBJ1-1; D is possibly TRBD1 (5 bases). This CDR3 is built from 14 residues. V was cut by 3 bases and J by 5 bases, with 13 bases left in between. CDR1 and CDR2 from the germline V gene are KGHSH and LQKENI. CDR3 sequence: CASSPGGSGTEAFF. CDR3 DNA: TGTGCCAGCTCACCCGGGGGGAGTGGTACTGAAGCTTTCTTT.

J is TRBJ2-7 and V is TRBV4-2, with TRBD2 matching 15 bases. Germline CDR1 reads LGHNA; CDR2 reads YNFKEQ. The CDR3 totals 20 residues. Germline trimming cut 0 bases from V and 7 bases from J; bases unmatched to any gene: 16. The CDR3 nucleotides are TGTGCCAGCAGCCAAGATCCCCCCCTGGGACTAGCGGGAGGAGGGAGGGAGCAGTACTTC. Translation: CASSQDPPLGLAGGGREQYF.

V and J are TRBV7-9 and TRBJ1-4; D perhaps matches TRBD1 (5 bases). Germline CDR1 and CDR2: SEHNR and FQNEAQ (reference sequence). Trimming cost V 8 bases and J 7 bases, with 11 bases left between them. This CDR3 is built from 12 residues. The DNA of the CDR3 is TGTGCCAGCTCAAGGGGCAGTGAAAAACTGTTTTTT. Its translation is CASSRGSEKLFF.

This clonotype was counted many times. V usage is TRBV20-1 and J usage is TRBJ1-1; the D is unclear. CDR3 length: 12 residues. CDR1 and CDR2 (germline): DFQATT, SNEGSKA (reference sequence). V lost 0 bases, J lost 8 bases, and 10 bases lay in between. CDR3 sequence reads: CSARERAREAFF. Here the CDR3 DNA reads TGCAGTGCTAGAGAGCGGGCAAGAGAAGCTTTCTTT.

The CDR3 DNA sequence: TGCAGTGCCGGGCGCCCTGGGCAGCCCCAGCATTTT. Translation: CSAGRPGQPQHF. The rearrangement uses TRBV20-1 and TRBJ1-5; no clear D gene. Trimming cost V 6 bases and J 7 bases, with 13 bases left between them. The CDR3 spans 12 residues. From germline, CDR1 is DFQATT and CDR2 SNEGSKA (reference sequence).

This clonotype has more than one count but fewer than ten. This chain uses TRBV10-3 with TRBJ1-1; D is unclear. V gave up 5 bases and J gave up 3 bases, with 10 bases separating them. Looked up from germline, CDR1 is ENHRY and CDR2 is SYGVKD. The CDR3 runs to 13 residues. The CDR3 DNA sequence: TGTGCCATCAGTCCATCCCTCGACACTGAAGCTTTCTTT. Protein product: CAISPSLDTEAFF.

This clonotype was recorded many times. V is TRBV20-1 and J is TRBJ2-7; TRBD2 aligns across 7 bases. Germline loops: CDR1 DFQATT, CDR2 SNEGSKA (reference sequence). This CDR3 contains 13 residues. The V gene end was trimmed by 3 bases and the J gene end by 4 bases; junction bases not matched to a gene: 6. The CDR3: CSASGGRGYEQYF. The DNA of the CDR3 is TGCAGTGCTAGCGGGGGGAGGGGTTACGAGCAGTACTTC.

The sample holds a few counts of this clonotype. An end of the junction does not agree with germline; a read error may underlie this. DNA of the CDR3: TGTGCCAGCAGCTCCGTCCCGGGACGGGACCGGCAATTC. Protein product: CASSSVPGRDRQF. This rearrangement joins TRBV7-2 to TRBJ2-7, with D perhaps TRBD1 or TRBD2 (5 bases each). Per the germline V gene, CDR1 is SGHTA and CDR2 is FQGNSA. This CDR3 comprises 13 residues.

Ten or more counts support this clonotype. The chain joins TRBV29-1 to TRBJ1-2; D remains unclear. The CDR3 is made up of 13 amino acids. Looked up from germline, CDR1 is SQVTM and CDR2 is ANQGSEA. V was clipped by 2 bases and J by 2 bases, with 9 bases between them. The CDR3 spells CSVERVVNYGYTF. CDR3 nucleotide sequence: TGCAGCGTTGAACGGGTAGTGAACTATGGCTACACCTTC. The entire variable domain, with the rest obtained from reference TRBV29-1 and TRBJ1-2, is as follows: SAVISQKPSRDICQRGTSLTIQCQVDSQVTMMFWYRQQPGQSLTLIATANQGSEATYESGFVIDKFPISRPNLTFSTLTVSNMSPEDSSIYLCSVERVVNYGYTFGSGTRLTVV.